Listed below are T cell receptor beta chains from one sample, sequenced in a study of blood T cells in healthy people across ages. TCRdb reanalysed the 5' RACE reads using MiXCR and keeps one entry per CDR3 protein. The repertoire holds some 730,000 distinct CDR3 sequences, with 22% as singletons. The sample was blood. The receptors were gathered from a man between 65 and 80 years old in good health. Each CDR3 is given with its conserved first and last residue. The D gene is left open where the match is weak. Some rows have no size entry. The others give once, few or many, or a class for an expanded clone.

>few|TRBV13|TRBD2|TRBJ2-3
TGTGCCAGCAGCTTAGTGAGAGGACTAGTGTACACAGATACGCAGTATTTT
CASSLVRGLVYTDTQYF
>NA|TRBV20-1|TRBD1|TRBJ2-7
TGCAGTGCTAGAGAATGGCGGACAGGGGGCGACGAGCAGTACTTC
CSAREWRTGGDEQYF
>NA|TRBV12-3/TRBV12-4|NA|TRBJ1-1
TGTGCCAGCAGACGTCAGTGGGGCACTGAAGCTTTCTTT
CASRRQWGTEAFF
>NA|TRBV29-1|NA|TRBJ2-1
TGCAGCGTTGAAGTCGTCGGTGAGCAGTTCTTC
CSVEVVGEQFF
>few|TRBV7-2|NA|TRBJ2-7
TGTGCCAGCAGCTTACTGGGTCTCTACGAGCAGTACTTC
CASSLLGLYEQYF
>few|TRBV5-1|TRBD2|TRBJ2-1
TGCGCCAGCAGCCCTAGCGGGAGCTTGCGTAATGAGCAGTTCTTC
CASSPSGSLRNEQFF
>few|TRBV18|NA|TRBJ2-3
TGTGCCAGCTCACCACCTGATTGGGGAACCACAGATACGCAGTATTTT
CASSPPDWGTTDTQYF
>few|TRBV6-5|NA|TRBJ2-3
TGTGCCAGGCATACGCAGTATTTT
CARHTQYF
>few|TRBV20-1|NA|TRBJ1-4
TGCAGTGCCACAGACCTGACGAGGTTTGAAAAACTGTTTTTT
CSATDLTRFEKLFF
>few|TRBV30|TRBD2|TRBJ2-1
TGTGCCTGGAGTGCTGGACTAGCGGGATCAAATGAGCAGTTCTTC
CAWSAGLAGSNEQFF
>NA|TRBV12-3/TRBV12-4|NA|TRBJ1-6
TGTGCCAGCAGTTTATGGCCCAATTCACCCCTCCACTTT
CASSLWPNSPLHF
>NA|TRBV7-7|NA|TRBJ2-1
TGTGCCAGCAGTTTAACCACAGTAAGCGATGAGCAGTTCTTC
CASSLTTVSDEQFF
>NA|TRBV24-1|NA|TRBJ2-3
TGTGCCACCAGTGTGTGGGGGGAAGATACGCAGTATTTT
CATSVWGEDTQYF
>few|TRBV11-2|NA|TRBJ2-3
TGTGCCAGCAGCTTAGAGGCGTACCGCCGCCGGTATACGCAGTATTTT
CASSLEAYRRRYTQYF
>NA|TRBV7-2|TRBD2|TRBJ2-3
TGTGCCAGCAGCTTAGACCCGACTAGCGGGTACACAGATACGCAGTATTTT
CASSLDPTSGYTDTQYF
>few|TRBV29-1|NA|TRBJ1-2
TGCAGCGTTGTTGGGACCGTCTATTTCAGAGCTAACTATGGCTACACCTTC
CSVVGTVYFRANYGYTF
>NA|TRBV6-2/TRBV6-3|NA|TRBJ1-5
TGTGCCAGCAGTTCCGTGGGACCGCTCAATCAGCCCCAGCATTTT
CASSSVGPLNQPQHF
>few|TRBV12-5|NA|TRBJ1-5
TGTGCTAGTGGTTATACAGAAGGTCAGCCCCAGCATTTT
CASGYTEGQPQHF
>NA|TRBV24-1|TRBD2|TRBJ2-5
TGTGCCACCAGTGACCCTAGCGGGGGGAAAGAGACCCAGTACTTC
CATSDPSGGKETQYF
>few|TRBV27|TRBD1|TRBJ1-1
TGTGCCAGCAGTCCTTGGGGACAGAGGGACACTGAAGCTTTCTTT
CASSPWGQRDTEAFF
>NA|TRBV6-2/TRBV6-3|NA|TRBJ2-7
TGTGCCAGCAGTTATTACGGGAGCTCCTACGAGCAGTACTTC
CASSYYGSSYEQYF
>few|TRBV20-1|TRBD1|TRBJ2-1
TGCAGTGCTAGCCGGGACAGTAACAATGAGCAGTTCTTC
CSASRDSNNEQFF
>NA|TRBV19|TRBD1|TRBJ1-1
TGTGCCAGTAGTCCCCCGGACAGGGCTACTGAAGCTTTCTTT
CASSPPDRATEAFF
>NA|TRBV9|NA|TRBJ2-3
TGTGCCAGCAGCGTAGGCGGAGCAGGTAGAGATACGCAGTATTTT
CASSVGGAGRDTQYF
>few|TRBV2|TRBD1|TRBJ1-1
TGTGCCAGCACCCACGACAGGGATATCACTGAAGCTTTCTTT
CASTHDRDITEAFF
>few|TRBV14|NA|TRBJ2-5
TGTGCCAGCAGCCATTTGATGGCGACTGAGACCCAGTACTTC
CASSHLMATETQYF
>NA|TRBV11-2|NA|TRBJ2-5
TGTGCCAGCAGCTTAGAGGGGCGAAATAGGATGGAGACCCAGTACTTC
CASSLEGRNRMETQYF
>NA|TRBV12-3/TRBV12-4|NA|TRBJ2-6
TGTGCCAGCAGTTTAAATGGGGGGCCTGGGGCCAACGTCCTGACTTTC
CASSLNGGPGANVLTF
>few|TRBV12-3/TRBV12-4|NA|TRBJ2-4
TGTGCCAGCGGGGCAGACGGGCCCCAAAACATTCAGTACTTC
CASGADGPQNIQYF
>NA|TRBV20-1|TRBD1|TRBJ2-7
TGCAGTGCTAACCGGGACAGGGGTTACGAGCAGTACTTC
CSANRDRGYEQYF
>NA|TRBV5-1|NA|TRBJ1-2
TGCGCCAGCAGCTCAAACAATCAGGGCTATGGCTACACCTTC
CASSSNNQGYGYTF
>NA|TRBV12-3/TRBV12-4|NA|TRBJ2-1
TGTGCCAGCAGTTCCAGACACCAGATTTACAATGAGCAGTTCTTC
CASSSRHQIYNEQFF
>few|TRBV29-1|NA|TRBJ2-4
TGCAGCGCCGGGACAGCCAAAAACATTCAGTACTTC
CSAGTAKNIQYF
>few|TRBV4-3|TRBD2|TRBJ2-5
TGCGCCAGCAGCCAACTGGGACTAGCGGGAGCAGAGACCCAGTACTTC
CASSQLGLAGAETQYF
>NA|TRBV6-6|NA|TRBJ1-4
TGTGCCAGCAGGGCCCCGGAGGCAGGGGTAGAAAAACTGTTTTTT
CASRAPEAGVEKLFF
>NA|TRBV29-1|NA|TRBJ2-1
TGCAGCGTTGCCCTCGGCGGGTACAATGAGCAGTTCTTC
CSVALGGYNEQFF
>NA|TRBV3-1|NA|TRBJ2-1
TGTGCCAGCAGCCCCCGTGGGGCTGCCTACAATGAGCAGTTCTTC
CASSPRGAAYNEQFF
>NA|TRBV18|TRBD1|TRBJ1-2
TGTGCCAGCTCACCAGTCCGGGACAGCGGCTACACCTTC
CASSPVRDSGYTF
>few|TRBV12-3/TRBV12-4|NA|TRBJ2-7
TGTGCCAGCAGTTTAACTGGCAGGGGTAGGTACGAGCAGTACTTC
CASSLTGRGRYEQYF
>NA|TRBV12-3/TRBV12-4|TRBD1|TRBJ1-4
TGTGCCAGCATTGCAGGGGGCAAAGGCGAAAAACTGTTTTTT
CASIAGGKGEKLFF
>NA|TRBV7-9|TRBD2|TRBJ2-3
TGTGCCAGCAGCCCAGGACTAGCGGACACAGATACGCAGTATTTT
CASSPGLADTDTQYF
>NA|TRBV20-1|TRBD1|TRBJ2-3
TGCAGTGCTAGAGATCCCCCAGGGACAGGGGGCCCCACAGATACGCAGTATTTT
CSARDPPGTGGPTDTQYF
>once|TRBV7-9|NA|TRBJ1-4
TGTGCCAGCAGCTTACTTGGGGAGGTAGCTAATGAAAAACTGTTTTTT
CASSLLGEVANEKLFF
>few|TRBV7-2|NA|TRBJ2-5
TGTGCCAGCAGCTATCTCGGTGGGCTACAAGAGACCCAGTACTTC
CASSYLGGLQETQYF
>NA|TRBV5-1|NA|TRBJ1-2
TGCGCCAGCAGCTTGGAAGGGAATGGCTACACCTTC
CASSLEGNGYTF